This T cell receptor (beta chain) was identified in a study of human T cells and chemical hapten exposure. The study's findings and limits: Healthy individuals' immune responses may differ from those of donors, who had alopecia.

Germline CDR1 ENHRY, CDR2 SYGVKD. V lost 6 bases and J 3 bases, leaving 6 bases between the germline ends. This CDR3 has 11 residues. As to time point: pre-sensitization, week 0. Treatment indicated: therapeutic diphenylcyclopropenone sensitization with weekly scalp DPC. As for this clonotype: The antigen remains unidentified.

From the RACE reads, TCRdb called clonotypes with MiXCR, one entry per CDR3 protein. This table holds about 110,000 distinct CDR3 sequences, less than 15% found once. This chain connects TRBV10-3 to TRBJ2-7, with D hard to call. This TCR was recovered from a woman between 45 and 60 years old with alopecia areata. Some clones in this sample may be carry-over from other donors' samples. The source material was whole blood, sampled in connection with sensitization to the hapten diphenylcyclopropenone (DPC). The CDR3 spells CAISNNYEQYF. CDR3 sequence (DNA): TGTGCCATCAGCAACAACTACGAGCAGTACTTC.